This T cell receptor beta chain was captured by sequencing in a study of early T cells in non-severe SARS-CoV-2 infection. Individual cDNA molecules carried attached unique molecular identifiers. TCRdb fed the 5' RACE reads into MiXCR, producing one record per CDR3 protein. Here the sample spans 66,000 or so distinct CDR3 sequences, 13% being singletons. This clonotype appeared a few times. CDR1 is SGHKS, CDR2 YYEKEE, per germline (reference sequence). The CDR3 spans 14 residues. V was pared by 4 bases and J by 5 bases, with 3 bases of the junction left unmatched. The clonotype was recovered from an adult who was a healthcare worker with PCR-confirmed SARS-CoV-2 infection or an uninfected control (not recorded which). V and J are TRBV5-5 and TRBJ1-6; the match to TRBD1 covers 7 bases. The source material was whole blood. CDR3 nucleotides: TGTGCCAGCAGCCCCAGGGGGGATAATTCACCCCTCCACTTT. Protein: CASSPRGDNSPLHF. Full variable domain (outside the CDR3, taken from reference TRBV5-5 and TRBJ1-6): DAGVTQSPTHLIKTRGQQVTLRCSPISGHKSVSWYQQVLGQGPQFIFQYYEKEERGRGNFPDRFSARQFPNYSSELNVNALLLGDSALYLCASSPRGDNSPLHFGNGTRLTVT.